What follows is one T cell receptor beta chain and its context. The CDR3 has 15 residues. The V gene lost 7 bases and the J gene lost 0 bases, with 15 bases spanning the gap. CDR1 is SGHRS, CDR2 YFSETQ, per germline. The Seattle site enrolled patients during active infection and followed them longitudinally. As originally analysed: Reference gene primer amplification in the assay estimated nucleated cell counts. Produced via immunoSEQ multiplex PCR; TCRdb's table is partial and in-frame only. The V and J calls and clone size were taken over from that table, and D and trimming were inferred from the DNA. Here the sample spans 150,000 to 200,000 clones, roughly 83% being singletons. This record comes from a study of blood T cell repertoires in COVID-19. Study context: Nucleic acid was either cDNA or gDNA, and it came from T cells, B-cell-depleted T cells, or PBMCs.

The chain uses TRBV5-1 and TRBJ2-3; D is perhaps TRBD2 (6 bases). Sequencing was carried out using peripheral blood. This clonotype originated in a woman between 40 and 50 years old with COVID-19, enrolled during active disease. The CDR3 nucleotides read TGCGCCAGCCGCGAAAGGAGCGGGAGCACAGATACGCAGTATTTT. Translating gives CASRERSGSTDTQYF.